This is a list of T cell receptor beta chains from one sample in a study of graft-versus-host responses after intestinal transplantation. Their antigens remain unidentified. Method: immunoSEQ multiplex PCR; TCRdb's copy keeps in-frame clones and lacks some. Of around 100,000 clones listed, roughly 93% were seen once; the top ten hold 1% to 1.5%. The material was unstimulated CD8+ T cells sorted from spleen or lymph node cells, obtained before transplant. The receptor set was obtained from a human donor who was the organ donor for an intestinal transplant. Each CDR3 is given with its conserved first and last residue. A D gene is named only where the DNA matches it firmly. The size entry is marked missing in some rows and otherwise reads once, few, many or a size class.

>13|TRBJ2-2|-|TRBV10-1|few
TGCGCCAGCAGTGAATTCAGGCCCGGGGAGCTGTTTTTT
CASSEFRPGELFF
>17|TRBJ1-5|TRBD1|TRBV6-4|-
TGTGCCAGCAGTGACTCCTGGGACAGGGAGGTAAATCAGCCCCAGCATTTT
CASSDSWDREVNQPQHF
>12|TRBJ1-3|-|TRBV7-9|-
TGTGCCAGCAGCTTAGCTGGAAACACCATATATTTT
CASSLAGNTIYF
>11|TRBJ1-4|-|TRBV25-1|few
TGTGCCAGCAGTGAAAGTGAAAAACTGTTTTTT
CASSESEKLFF
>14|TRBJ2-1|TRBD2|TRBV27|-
TGTGCCAGCAGCCTAGGACTAGCGGCCAATGAGCAGTTCTTC
CASSLGLAANEQFF
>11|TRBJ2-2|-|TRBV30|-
TGTGCCTGGAGTTACACCGGGGAGCTGTTTTTT
CAWSYTGELFF
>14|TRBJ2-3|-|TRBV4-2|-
TGTGCCAGCAGCCAAGAGACAGGCACAGATACGCAGTATTTT
CASSQETGTDTQYF
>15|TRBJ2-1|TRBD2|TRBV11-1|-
TGTGCCAGCAGCGCCGGGACTAGCGCTTACAATGAGCAGTTCTTC
CASSAGTSAYNEQFF
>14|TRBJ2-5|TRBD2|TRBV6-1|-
TGTGCCAGCACCTTACTAGCGGGCCAAGAGACCCAGTACTTC
CASTLLAGQETQYF
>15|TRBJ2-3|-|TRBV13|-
TGTGCCAGCAGCTCGCGGGGAGCGGGCACAGATACGCAGTATTTT
CASSSRGAGTDTQYF
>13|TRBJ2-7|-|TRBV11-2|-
TGTGCCAGCAGCATTAACAGCCCCTACGAGCAGTACTTC
CASSINSPYEQYF
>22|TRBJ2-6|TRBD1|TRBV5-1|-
TGCGCCAGCAGCTCGTGGACAGGGCGAGACCGTAAACCCCCGTCTGGGGCCAACGTCCTGACTTTC
CASSSWTGRDRKPPSGANVLTF
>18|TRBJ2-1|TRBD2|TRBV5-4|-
TGTGCCAGCAGCTTGTGGCTAGCGGGCGAGGTCTCCTACAATGAGCAGTTCTTC
CASSLWLAGEVSYNEQFF
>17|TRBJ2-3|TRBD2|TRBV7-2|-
TGTGCCAGCAGCTTAGGGTTTCTAGCGGGGACTCAAGATACGCAGTATTTT
CASSLGFLAGTQDTQYF
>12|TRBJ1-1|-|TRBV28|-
TGTGCCAGCAGGCCTCAATACACTGAAGCTTTCTTT
CASRPQYTEAFF
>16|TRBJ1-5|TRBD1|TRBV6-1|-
TGTGCCAGCAGTGATATGAATACAGGGGTAGGCCAGCCCCAGCATTTT
CASSDMNTGVGQPQHF
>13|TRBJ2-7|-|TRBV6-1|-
TGTGCCAGCAGTGAAGGAGGGGTCTACGAGCAGTACTTC
CASSEGGVYEQYF
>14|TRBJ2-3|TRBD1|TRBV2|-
TGTGCCAGCGGGGGACAGGGGTCGCTAGATACGCAGTATTTT
CASGGQGSLDTQYF
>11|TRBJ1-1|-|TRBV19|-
TGTGCCAGTAGTATAGGTTATGAAGCTTTCTTT
CASSIGYEAFF
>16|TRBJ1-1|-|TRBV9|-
TGTGCCAGCAGCGTAGATGGAGGGGGTGGCGGCACTGAAGCTTTCTTT
CASSVDGGGGGTEAFF
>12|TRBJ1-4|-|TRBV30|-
TGTGCCTATGATAGGGAGGATGAAAAACTGTTTTTT
CAYDREDEKLFF
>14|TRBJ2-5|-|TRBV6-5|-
TGTGCCAGCAGTTACAGGGGGGTGATGGAGACCCAGTACTTC
CASSYRGVMETQYF
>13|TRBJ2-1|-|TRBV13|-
TGTGCCAGCAGCCCCGAACGTGGGAATGAGCAGTTCTTC
CASSPERGNEQFF
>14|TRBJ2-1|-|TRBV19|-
TGTGCCAGTAGTATAGCGGGGACCTACAATGAGCAGTTCTTC
CASSIAGTYNEQFF
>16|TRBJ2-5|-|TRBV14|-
TGTGCCAGCAGCCAAGATTATCAGGGGATACAAGAGACCCAGTACTTC
CASSQDYQGIQETQYF
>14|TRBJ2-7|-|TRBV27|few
TGTGCCAGCAGTTTGGGGGCGGGCTCCTACGAGCAGTACTTC
CASSLGAGSYEQYF
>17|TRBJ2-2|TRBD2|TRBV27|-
TGTGCCAGCAGTTTATCCCTACAGACTAGCGTCACCGGGGAGCTGTTTTTT
CASSLSLQTSVTGELFF
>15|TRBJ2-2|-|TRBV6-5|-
TGTGCCAGCACCGCGGGACAGACGAACACCGGGGAGCTGTTTTTT
CASTAGQTNTGELFF
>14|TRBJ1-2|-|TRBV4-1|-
TGCGCCAGCAGCCAAGATCACAGGGACTATGGCTACACCTTC
CASSQDHRDYGYTF
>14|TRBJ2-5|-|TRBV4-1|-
TGCGCCAGCAGCCAAGATCCGAGTCAAGAGACCCAGTACTTC
CASSQDPSQETQYF
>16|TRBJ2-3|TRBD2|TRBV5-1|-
TGCGCCAGCAGCACTGGACTAGCGGGACCCACAGATACGCAGTATTTT
CASSTGLAGPTDTQYF
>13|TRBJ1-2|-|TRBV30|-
TGTGCCTGGAGCCTCCTGGGGTCCTATGGCTACACCTTC
CAWSLLGSYGYTF
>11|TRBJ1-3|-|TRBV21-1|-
TGTGCCAGCAGCCCTGGAAACACCATATATTTT
CASSPGNTIYF
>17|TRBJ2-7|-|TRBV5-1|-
TGCGCCAGCAGCTTGGGGGTGAAGGGTCTATTAGACTACGAGCAGTACTTC
CASSLGVKGLLDYEQYF
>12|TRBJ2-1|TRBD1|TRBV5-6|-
TGTGCCAGCAGCACCGGGACAGCTAAGCAGTTCTTC
CASSTGTAKQFF
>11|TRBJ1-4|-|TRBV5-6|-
TGTGCCAGCAGCTTGGAGGCAGGTAGTGTTTTT
CASSLEAGSVF
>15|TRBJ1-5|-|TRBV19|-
TGTGCCAGTAGTAAACGGACGGTGGGGAATCAGCCCCAGCATTTT
CASSKRTVGNQPQHF
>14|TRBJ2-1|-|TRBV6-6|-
TGTGCCAGCAGTTATTCCCAAGGGCGCAATGAGCAGTTCTTC
CASSYSQGRNEQFF
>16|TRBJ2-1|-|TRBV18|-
TGTGCCAGCTCACCACCGGGGACGTCCTGGGTCGATGAGCAGTTCTTC
CASSPPGTSWVDEQFF
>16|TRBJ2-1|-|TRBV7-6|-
TGTGCCAGCAGCTTAGCGCTGGCGACTCCCCACAACGAGCAGTTCTTC
CASSLALATPHNEQFF
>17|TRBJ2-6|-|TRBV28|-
TGTGCCAGCAGTCCCTGGACCGAGAGCTCTGGGGCCAACGTCCTGACTTTC
CASSPWTESSGANVLTF
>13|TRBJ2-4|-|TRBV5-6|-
TGTGCCAGCAGCTCAGGGGCCAAAAACATTCAGTACTTC
CASSSGAKNIQYF
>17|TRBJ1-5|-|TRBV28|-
TGTGCCAGCAGTTTCGGCCCGGGGGGGGTTAGCAATCAGCCCCAGCATTTT
CASSFGPGGVSNQPQHF
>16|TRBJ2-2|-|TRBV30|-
TGTGCCTGGAGTTGGCTTGGTGACAAGAACACCGGGGAGCTGTTTTTT
CAWSWLGDKNTGELFF
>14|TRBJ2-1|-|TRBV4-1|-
TGCGCCAGCAGCCCCTGGGGGCCCTACAATGAGCAGTTCTTC
CASSPWGPYNEQFF